This T cell receptor (beta chain) was obtained from a study of cytomegalovirus exposure and HLA in healthy donors. Study-wide background: The 100 to 150 validation repertoires matched the roughly 700 first-cohort repertoires in platform, a later analysis reported. Study-level findings and limits: The study labeled about 160 TCR beta chains cytomegalovirus-associated.

The donors were part of the validation cohort of roughly 110 subjects. That cohort was separate from the first cohort, which comprised fewer than 800 subjects. After removal of 4 bases from V and 1 base from J, the junction contained 0 bases not matched to a gene. CDR3 length equals 13 residues. From germline, CDR1 is SNHLY and CDR2 FYNNEI. The method was immunoSEQ multiplex PCR; TCRdb's version includes in-frame clones alone and lacks a portion of them. The data show around 120,000 clones, over 85% seen once. In the case of this clone: Its target is unknown.

The chain couples TRBV2 to TRBJ2-5; 7 nucleotides line up with TRBD1. This TCR was recovered from a woman in her late teens or twenties in good health and CMV-seronegative. The material sequenced was PBMCs. The DNA for the CDR3 is TGTGCCAGCAGTGGACAGGGCCAAGAGACCCAGTACTTC. This encodes CASSGQGQETQYF.